The present T cell receptor beta chain was sequenced within a study of blood T cell dynamics during melanoma immunotherapy. About the study: First-line therapy was either pembrolizumab or nivolumab with ipilimumab for metastatic melanoma.

Repertoires were generated with immunoSEQ multiplex PCR, while TCRdb's copy carries only in-frame clones and drops some. Altogether approximately 6,300 clones are present, approximately 85% being singletons, with the ten largest covering approximately 5%. Regarding time point: week 3, after first cycle of checkpoint inhibitor. Patients with prior systemic cancer treatment, concomitant immunosuppressants, or other active malignancies were excluded. This receptor was taken from a human donor with melanoma. The specimen was blood, collected from a patient treated with checkpoint blockade.

Here the CDR3 DNA reads TGTGCCAGCAGTGAATACATTAGCGGGGGGGCGGGTAATGAGCAGTTCTTC. Translated, it gives CASSEYISGGAGNEQFF. The genes are TRBV2 and TRBJ2-1, with 11 bases that match TRBD2. The CDR3 runs to 17 residues. The germline V gene encodes CDR1 SNHLY and CDR2 FYNNEI. With 2 bases clipped from V and 7 bases from J, the junction kept 10 bases outside the gene matches.